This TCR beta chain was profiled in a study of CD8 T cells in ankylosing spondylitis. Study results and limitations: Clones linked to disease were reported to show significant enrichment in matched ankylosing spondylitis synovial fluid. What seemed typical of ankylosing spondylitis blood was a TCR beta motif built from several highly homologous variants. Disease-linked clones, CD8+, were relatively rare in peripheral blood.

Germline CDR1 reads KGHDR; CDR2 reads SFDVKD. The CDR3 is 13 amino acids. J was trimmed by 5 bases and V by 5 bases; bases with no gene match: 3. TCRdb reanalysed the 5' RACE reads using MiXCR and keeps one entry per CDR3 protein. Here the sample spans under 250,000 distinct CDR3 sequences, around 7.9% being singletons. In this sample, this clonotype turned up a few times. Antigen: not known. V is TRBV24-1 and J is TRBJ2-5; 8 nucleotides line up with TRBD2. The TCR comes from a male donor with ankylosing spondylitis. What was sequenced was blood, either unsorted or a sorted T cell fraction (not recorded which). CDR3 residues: CATSASGGETQYF. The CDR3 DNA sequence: TGTGCCACCAGTGCGTCGGGAGGGGAGACCCAGTACTTC.